This is a list of T cell receptor beta chains from one sample in a study of shared clonotypes between healthy human individuals. TCRdb's table, derived via immunoSEQ multiplex PCR, lists solely in-frame clones and lacks some. This table has hundreds of thousands of clones, about 98% appearing once. The source material was naive CD8+ T cells sorted from blood. These receptors all stem from a man aged 30 to 45 in good health. Both conserved end residues are part of each CDR3. A D gene is named only where the DNA matches it firmly. Clone size, where shown, is once, few, many, or a class for clones that have expanded.

TRBJ2-7	NA	TRBD1	TRBV4-1	CASSQHSGTGDEQYF	TGCGCCAGCAGCCAACATTCCGGGACAGGGGACGAGCAGTACTTC
TRBJ2-7	NA	TRBD1	TRBV15	CATRDRGLGEQYF	TGTGCCACCCGGGACAGGGGGCTGGGGGAGCAGTACTTC
TRBJ1-2	once	TRBD1	TRBV9	CASSVAGGSGYTF	TGTGCCAGCAGCGTAGCAGGGGGCAGTGGCTACACCTTC
TRBJ2-2	NA	TRBD2	TRBV5-1	CASGVAGTGELFF	TGCGCCAGCGGGGTAGCGGGAACCGGGGAGCTGTTTTTT
TRBJ2-3	NA	NA	TRBV28	CASSPPRGERTDTQYF	TGTGCCAGCAGTCCCCCTCGGGGTGAGCGGACAGATACGCAGTATTTT
TRBJ2-7	NA	TRBD2	TRBV7-6	CASSLDRLAEGSYEQYF	TGTGCCAGCAGCTTAGACAGGCTAGCGGAAGGCTCCTACGAGCAGTACTTC
TRBJ2-2	NA	NA	TRBV18	CASSVDRVPWAGELFF	TGTGCCAGCTCGGTCGACCGGGTCCCTTGGGCCGGGGAGCTGTTTTTT
TRBJ1-4	NA	NA	TRBV9	CASSERATNEKLFF	TGTGCCAGCAGCGAGAGGGCCACTAATGAAAAACTGTTTTTT
TRBJ1-3	NA	TRBD1	TRBV7-9	CASSAPDRGRGNTIYF	TGTGCCAGCAGCGCCCCGGACAGGGGGCGGGGAAACACCATATATTTT
TRBJ1-2	once	NA	TRBV29-1	CSVEDLTGRTNYGYTF	TGCAGCGTTGAAGATCTCACAGGACGAACTAACTATGGCTACACCTTC